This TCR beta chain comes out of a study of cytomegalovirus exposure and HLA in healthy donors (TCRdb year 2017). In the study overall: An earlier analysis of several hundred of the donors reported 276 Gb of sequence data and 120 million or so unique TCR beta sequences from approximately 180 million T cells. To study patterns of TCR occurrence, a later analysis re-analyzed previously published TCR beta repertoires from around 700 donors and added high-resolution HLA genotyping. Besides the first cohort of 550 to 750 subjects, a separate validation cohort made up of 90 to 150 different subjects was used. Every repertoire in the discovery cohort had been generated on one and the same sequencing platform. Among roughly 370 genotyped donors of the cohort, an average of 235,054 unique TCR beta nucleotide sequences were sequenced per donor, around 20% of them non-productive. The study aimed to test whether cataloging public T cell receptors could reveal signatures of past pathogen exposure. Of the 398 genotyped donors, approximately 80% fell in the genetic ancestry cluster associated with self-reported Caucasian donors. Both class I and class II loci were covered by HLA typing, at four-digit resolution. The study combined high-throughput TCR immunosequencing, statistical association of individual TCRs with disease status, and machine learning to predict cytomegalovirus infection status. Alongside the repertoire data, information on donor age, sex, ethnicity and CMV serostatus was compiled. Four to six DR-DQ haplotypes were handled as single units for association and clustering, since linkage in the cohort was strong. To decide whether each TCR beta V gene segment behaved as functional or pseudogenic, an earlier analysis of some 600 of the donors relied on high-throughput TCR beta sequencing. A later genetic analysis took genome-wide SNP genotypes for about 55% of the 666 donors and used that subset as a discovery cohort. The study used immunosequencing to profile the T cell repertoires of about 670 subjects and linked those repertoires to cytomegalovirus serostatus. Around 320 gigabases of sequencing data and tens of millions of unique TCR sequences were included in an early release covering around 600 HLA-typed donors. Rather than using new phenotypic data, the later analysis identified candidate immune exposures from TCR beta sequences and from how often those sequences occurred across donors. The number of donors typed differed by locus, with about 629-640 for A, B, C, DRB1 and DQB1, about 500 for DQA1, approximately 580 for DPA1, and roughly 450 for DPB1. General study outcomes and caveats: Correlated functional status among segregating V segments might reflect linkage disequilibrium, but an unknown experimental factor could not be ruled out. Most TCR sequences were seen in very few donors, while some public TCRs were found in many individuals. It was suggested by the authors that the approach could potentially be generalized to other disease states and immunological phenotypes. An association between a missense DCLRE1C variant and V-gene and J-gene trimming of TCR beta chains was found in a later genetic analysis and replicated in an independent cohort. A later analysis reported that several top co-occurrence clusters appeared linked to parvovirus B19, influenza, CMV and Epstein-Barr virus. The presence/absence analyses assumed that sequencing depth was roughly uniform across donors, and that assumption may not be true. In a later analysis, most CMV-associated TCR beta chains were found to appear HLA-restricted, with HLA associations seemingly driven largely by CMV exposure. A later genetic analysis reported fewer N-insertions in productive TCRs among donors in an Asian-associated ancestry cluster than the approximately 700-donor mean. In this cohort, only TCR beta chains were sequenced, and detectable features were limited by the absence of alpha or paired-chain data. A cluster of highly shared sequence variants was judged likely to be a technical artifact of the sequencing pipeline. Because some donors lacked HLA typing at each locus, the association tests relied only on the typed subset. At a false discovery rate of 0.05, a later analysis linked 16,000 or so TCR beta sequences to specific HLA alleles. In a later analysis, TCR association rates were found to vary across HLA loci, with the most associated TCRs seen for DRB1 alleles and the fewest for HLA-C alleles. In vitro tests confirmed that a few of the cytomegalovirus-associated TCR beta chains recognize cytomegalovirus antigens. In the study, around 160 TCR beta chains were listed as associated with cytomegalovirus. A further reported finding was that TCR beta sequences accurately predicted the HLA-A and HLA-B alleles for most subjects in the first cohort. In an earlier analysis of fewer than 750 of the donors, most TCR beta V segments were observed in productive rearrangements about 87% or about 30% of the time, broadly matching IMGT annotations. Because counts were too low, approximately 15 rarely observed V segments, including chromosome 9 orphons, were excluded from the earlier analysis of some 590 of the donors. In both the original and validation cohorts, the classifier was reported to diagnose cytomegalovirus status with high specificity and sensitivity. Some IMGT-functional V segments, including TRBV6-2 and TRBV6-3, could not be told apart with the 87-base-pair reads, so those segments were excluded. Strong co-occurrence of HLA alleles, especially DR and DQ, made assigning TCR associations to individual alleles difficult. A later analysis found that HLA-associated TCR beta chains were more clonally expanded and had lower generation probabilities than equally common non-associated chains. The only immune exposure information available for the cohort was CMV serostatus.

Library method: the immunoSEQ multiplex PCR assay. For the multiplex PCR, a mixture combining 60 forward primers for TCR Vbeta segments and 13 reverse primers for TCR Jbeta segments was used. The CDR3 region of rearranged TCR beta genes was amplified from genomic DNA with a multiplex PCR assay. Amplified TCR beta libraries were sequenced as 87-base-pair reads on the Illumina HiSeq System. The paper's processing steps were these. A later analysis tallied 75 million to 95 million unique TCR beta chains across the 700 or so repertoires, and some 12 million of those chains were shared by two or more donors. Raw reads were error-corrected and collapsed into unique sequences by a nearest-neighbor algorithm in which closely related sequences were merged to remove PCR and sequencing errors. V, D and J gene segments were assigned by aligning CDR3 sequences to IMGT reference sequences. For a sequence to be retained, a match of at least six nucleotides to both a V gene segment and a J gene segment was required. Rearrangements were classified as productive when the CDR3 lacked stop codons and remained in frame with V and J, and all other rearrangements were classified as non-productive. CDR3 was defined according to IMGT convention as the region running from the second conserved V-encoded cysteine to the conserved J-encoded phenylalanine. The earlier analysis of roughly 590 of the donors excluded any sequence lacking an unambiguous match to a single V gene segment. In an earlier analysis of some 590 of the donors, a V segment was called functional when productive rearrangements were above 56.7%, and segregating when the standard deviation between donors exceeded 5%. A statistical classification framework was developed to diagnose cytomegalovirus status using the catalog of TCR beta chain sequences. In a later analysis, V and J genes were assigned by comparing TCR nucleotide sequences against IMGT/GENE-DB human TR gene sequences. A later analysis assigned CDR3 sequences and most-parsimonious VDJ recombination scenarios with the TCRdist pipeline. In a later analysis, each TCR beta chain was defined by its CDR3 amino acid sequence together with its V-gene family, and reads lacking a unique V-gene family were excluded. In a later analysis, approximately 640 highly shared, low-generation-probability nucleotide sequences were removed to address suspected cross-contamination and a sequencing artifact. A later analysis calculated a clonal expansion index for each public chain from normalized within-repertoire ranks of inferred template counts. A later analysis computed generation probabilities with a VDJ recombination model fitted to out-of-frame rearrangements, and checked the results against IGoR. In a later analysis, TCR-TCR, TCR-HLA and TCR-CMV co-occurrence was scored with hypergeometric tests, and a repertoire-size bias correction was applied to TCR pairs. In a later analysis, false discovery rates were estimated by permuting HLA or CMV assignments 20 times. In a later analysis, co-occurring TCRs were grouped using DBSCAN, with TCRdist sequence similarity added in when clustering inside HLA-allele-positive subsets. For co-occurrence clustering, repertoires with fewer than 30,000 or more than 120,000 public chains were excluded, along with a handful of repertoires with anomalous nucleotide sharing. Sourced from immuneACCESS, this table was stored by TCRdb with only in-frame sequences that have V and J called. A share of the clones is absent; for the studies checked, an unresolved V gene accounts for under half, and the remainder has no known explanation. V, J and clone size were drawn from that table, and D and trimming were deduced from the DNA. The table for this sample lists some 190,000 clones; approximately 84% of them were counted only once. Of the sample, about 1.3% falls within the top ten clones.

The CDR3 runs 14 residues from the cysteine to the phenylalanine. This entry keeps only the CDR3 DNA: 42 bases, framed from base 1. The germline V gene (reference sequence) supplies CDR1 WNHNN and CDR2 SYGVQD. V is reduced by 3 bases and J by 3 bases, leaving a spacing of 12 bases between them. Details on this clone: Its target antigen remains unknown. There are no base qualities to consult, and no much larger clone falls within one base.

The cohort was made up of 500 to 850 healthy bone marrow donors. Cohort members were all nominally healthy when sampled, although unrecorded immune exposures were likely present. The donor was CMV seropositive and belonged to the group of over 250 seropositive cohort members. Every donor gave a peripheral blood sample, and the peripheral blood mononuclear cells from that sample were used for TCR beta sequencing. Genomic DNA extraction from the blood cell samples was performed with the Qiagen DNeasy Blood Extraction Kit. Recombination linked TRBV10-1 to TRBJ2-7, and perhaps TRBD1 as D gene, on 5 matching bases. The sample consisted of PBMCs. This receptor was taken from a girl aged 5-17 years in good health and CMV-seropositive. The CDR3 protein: CASSDPIQGYEQYF. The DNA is TGCGCCAGCAGTGACCCAATCCAGGGCTACGAGCAGTACTTC.